The table lists the clone carrying this T cell receptor (beta chain) with many counts. Its specificity is unknown. The DNA ends 3 residues before the CDR3 does, and the rest of the CDR3 is filled in from the germline J gene. Donors gave roughly 5 to 8.5 ml heparinized peripheral whole blood. This entry is derived from a study of T cell clonality in common variable immunodeficiency. Study-wide results and caveats: Reportedly, TCR beta sequences from common variable immunodeficiency showed fewer deletions and N-nucleotide insertions.

Germline CDR1 MNHNS, CDR2 SASEGT. Trimming at V came to 1 base and at J to 1 base, leaving 1 base not matched to a gene. The CDR3 covers 15 residues. Equal genomic DNA amounts from CVID and control samples were sequenced. Assay: immunoSEQ multiplex PCR; the TCRdb copy retains only in-frame clones and omits some. The repertoire has about 28,000 clones, none seen only once; the ten largest take about 13%. Source material: peripheral blood mononuclear cells. The receptor was derived from a person between 18 and 75 years old in good health. The chain joins TRBV6-1 to TRBJ1-1, with TRBD1 matching 9 bases. Here the CDR3 reads CASSEDRGRNTEAFF. The DNA read from the CDR3 is TGTGCCAGCAGTGAAGACAGGGGGCGGAACACTGAA.